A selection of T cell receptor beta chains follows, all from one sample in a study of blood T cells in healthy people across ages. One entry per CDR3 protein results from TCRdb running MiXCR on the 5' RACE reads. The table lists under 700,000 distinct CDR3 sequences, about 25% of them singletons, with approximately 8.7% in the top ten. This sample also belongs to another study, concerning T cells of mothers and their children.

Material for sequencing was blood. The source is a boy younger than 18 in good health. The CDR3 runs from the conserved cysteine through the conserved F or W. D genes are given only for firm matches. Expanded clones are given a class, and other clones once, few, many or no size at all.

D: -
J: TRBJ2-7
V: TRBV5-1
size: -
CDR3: CASSLCGGTVTYEQYF
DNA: TGCGCCAGCAGCTTGTGTGGTGGGACGGTGACCTACGAGCAGTACTTC

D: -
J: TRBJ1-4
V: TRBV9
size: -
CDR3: CASSAYGTTNEKLFF
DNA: TGTGCCAGCAGCGCATACGGCACAACTAATGAAAAACTGTTTTTT

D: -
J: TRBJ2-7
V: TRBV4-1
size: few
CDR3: CASSQDLYEQYF
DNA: TGCGCCAGCAGCCAAGACCTCTACGAGCAGTACTTC

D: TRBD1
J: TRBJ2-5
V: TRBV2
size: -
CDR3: CASGQTGPGETQYF
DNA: TGTGCCAGCGGTCAGACAGGGCCGGGGGAGACCCAGTACTTC

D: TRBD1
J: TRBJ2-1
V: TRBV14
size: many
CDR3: CASSQAGTVNYNEQFF
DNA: TGTGCCAGCAGCCAAGCAGGGACAGTCAATTACAATGAGCAGTTCTTC

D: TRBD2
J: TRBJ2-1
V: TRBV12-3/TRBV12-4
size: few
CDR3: CASSSDIPGLAFANEQFF
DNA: TGTGCCAGCAGTTCTGACATCCCCGGACTAGCGTTTGCCAATGAGCAGTTCTTC

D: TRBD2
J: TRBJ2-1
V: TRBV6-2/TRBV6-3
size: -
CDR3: CASGEPRGGTIREQFF
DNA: TGTGCCAGCGGAGAGCCCCGGGGGGGCACTATTAGGGAGCAGTTCTTC

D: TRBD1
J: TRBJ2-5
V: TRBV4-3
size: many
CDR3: CASSQELRQGGKLETQYF
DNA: TGCGCCAGCAGCCAAGAACTGCGACAGGGGGGAAAATTAGAGACCCAGTACTTC

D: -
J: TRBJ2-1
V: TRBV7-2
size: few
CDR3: CASSLMSGGYNEQFF
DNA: TGTGCCAGCAGCTTAATGTCCGGGGGCTACAATGAGCAGTTCTTC

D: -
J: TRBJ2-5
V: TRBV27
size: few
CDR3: CASSLSGSALFGQYF
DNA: TGTGCCAGCAGTTTATCCGGGTCCGCCCTGTTTGGGCAGTACTTC

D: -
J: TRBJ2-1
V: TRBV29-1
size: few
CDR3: CSVEPEVSYNEQFF
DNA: TGCAGCGTTGAACCAGAAGTCTCCTACAATGAGCAGTTCTTC

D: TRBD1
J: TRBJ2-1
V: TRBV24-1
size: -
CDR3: CATSGQGAKWNEQFF
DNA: TGTGCCACCTCCGGACAGGGAGCCAAGTGGAATGAGCAGTTCTTC

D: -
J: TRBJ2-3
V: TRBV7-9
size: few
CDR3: CASSDQRPTQHTQYF
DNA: TGTGCCAGCAGCGATCAGAGGCCCACACAACATACGCAGTATTTT

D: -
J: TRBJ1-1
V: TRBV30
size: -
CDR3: CAWVRRMNTEAFF
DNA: TGTGCCTGGGTAAGGCGAATGAACACTGAAGCTTTCTTT

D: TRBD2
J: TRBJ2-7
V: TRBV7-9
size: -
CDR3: CASRSVAGVDEQYF
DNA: TGTGCCAGCAGATCGGTAGCGGGAGTCGACGAGCAGTACTTC

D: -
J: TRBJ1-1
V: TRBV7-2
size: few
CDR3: CASSPWGEAFF
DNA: TGTGCCAGCAGCCCCTGGGGGGAAGCTTTCTTT

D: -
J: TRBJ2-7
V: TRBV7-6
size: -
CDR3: CASSLAGGQDEQYF
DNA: TGTGCCAGCAGCTTAGCCGGGGGGCAGGACGAGCAGTACTTC

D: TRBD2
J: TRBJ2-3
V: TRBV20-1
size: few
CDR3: CSARDVSSGGNTQYF
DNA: TGCAGTGCTAGAGATGTTTCCAGCGGGGGGAATACGCAGTATTTT

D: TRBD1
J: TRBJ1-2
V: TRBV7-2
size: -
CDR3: CASSLATGLGGYTF
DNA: TGTGCCAGCAGCTTGGCGACAGGGCTGGGGGGCTACACCTTC

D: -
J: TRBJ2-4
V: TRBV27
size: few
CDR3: CASSLQAFDKNIQYF
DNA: TGTGCCAGCAGTTTACAAGCGTTCGACAAAAACATTCAGTACTTC

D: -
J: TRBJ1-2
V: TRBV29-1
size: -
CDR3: CSASDSQYGYTF
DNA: TGCAGCGCCTCAGACAGTCAGTATGGCTACACCTTC

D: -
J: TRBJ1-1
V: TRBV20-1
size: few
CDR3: CSARVLPATGRTNTEAFF
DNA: TGCAGTGCTAGAGTTTTACCGGCTACTGGACGGACGAACACTGAAGCTTTCTTT

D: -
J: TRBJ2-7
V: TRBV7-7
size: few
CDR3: CASSLEPGPLYEQYF
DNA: TGTGCTAGCAGCTTAGAGCCGGGACCTCTATACGAGCAGTACTTC

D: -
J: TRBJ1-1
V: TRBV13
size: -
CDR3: CASSHESLMGSEAFF
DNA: TGTGCCAGCAGCCACGAGAGCCTGATGGGCTCTGAAGCTTTCTTT

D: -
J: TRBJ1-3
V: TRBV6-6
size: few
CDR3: CASSRKAADGNTIYF
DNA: TGTGCCAGCAGTCGAAAAGCGGCAGATGGAAACACCATATATTTT

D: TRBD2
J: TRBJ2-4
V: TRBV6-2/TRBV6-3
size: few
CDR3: CASRNTGTSGVQYF
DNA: TGTGCCAGCAGGAACACCGGGACTAGCGGGGTTCAGTACTTC

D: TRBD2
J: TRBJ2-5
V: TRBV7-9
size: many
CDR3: CASSRRSGAIRETQYF
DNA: TGTGCCAGCAGCCGACGGAGCGGGGCAATCAGAGAGACCCAGTACTTC

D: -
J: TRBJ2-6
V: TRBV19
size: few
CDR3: CASSTASGDSGANVLTF
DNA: TGTGCCAGTAGTACCGCTTCGGGGGACTCTGGGGCCAACGTCCTGACTTTC

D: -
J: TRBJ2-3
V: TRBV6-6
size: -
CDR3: CASTLLVGFDTDTQYF
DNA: TGTGCCAGCACCCTATTGGTGGGGTTTGACACAGATACGCAGTATTTT

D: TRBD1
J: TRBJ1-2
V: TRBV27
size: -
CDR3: CASSYHMDRLGFGYTF
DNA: TGTGCCAGCAGTTACCACATGGACAGGTTGGGTTTTGGCTACACCTTC

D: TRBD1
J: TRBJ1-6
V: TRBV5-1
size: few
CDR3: CASSGQTGGDSPLHF
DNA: TGCGCCAGCAGCGGGCAAACAGGGGGCGATTCACCCCTCCACTTT

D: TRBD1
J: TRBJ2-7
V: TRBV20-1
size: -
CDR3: CSATDRVEQYF
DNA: TGCAGTGCGACCGACAGGGTCGAGCAGTACTTC

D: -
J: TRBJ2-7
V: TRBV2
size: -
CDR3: CASSEGWDFRAYEQYF
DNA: TGTGCCAGCAGTGAAGGATGGGATTTTAGAGCCTACGAGCAGTACTTC

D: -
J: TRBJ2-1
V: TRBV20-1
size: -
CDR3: CSARSGLNEQFF
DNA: TGCAGTGCTAGATCAGGGCTCAATGAGCAGTTCTTC

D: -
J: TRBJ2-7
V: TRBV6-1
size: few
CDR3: CASSERAGSEGYEQYF
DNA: TGTGCCAGCAGTGAACGTGCTGGTTCAGAGGGCTACGAGCAGTACTTC

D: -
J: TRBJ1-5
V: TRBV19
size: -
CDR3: CASKDSAGIIHQPQHF
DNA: TGTGCCAGTAAGGATTCTGCAGGGATCATACATCAACCCCAGCATTTT

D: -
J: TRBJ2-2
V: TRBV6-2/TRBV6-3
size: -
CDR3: CASSSTSAGELFF
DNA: TGTGCCAGCAGTTCAACTAGTGCCGGGGAGCTGTTTTTT

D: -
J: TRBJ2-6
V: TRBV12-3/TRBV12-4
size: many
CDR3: CASSFGESSSGANVLTF
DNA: TGTGCCAGCAGTTTCGGGGAAAGCTCCTCTGGGGCCAACGTCCTGACTTTC

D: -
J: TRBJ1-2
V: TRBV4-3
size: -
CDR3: CASSQANKAGYTF
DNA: TGCGCCAGCAGCCAGGCTAATAAGGCTGGCTACACCTTC

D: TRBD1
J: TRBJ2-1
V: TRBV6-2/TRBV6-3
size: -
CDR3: CASRHLGTGVSGYNEQLF
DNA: TGTGCCAGCAGACACCTCGGGACAGGGGTGTCGGGCTACAATGAGCAGCTCTTC

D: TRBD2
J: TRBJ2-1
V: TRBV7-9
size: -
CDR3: CASSLESTSGGYNEQFF
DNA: TGTGCCAGCAGCTTAGAATCAACTAGCGGGGGCTACAATGAGCAGTTCTTC

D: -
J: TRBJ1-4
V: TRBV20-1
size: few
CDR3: CSATNPEANEKLFF
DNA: TGCAGTGCCACCAACCCTGAGGCTAATGAAAAACTGTTTTTT

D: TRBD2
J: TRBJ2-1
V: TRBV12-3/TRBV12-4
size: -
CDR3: CASSFYNGLAGVASYNEQFF
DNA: TGTGCCAGCAGTTTTTATAATGGACTAGCGGGAGTAGCTTCCTACAATGAGCAGTTCTTC

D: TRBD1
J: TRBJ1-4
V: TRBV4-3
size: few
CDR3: CASSQQGAAYEKLFF
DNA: TGCGCCAGCAGCCAACAGGGGGCGGCTTATGAAAAACTGTTTTTT

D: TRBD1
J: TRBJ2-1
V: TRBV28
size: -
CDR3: CASSLSPGQGTYNEQFF
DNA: TGTGCCAGCAGTCTATCCCCGGGACAGGGAACCTACAATGAGCAGTTCTTC

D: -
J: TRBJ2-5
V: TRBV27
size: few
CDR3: CASSPGSREQYF
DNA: TGTGCCAGCAGTCCCGGCAGCCGAGAGCAGTACTTC

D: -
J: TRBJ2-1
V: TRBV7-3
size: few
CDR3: CASSSRGGPSSYNEQFF
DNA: TGTGCCAGCAGCTCTAGGGGGGGTCCCAGCTCCTACAATGAGCAGTTCTTC

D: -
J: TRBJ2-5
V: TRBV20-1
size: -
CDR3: CSALGLVKTQYF
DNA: TGCAGTGCCCTGGGCCTCGTAAAAACCCAGTACTTC

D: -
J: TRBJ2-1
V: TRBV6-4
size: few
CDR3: CASSDGGEQFF
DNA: TGTGCCAGCAGTGATGGCGGTGAGCAGTTCTTC

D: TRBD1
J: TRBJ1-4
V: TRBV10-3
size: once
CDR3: CAISDPGTGHEKLFF
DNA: TGTGCCATCAGCGACCCTGGGACAGGGCATGAAAAACTGTTTTTT

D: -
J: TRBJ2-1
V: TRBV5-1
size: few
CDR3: CASSFSPGARGEQFF
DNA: TGCGCCAGCAGCTTTAGCCCAGGGGCACGGGGTGAGCAGTTCTTC

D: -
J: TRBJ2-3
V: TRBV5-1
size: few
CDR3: CASSLRADTQYF
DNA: TGCGCCAGCAGCTTAAGAGCGGATACGCAGTATTTT

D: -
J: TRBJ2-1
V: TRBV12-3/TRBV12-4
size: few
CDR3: CASRPTLARGGPAYNEQFF
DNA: TGTGCCAGCAGGCCGACCCTAGCTCGCGGGGGCCCCGCATACAATGAGCAGTTCTTC

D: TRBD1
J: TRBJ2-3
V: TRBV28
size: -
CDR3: CASSLSGTGADTQYF
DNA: TGTGCCAGCAGTTTATCCGGGACAGGGGCCGATACGCAGTATTTT

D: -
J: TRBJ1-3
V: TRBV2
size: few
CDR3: CASSIVSGNTIYF
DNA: TGTGCCAGCAGTATCGTCAGTGGAAACACCATATATTTT

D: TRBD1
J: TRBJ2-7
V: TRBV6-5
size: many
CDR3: CASSSGQGGSYEQYF
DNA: TGTGCCAGCAGTTCTGGACAGGGCGGTTCCTACGAGCAGTACTTC

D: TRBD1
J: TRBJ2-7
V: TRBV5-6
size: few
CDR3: CASSLWGQGAPREQYF
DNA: TGTGCCAGCAGCTTGTGGGGACAGGGGGCACCCCGCGAGCAGTACTTC

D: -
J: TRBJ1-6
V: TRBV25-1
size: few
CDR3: CASSPTGSSLYSPLHF
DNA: TGTGCCAGCAGCCCAACAGGTAGCAGCCTATATTCACCCCTCCACTTT

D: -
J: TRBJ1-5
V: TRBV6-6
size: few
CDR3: CASSSGAGTQPQHF
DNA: TGTGCCAGCAGTTCTGGGGCAGGCACTCAGCCCCAGCATTTT

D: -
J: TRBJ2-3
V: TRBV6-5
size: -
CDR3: CASTPGGNRADTQYF
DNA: TGTGCCAGCACCCCAGGGGGGAATCGGGCAGATACGCAGTATTTT